This T cell receptor beta chain was sequenced for a study of blood T cell repertoires in COVID-19. Whole-study context: T cells, B-cell-depleted T cells, or PBMCs provided the cDNA or gDNA that served as material.

Sequenced by immunoSEQ multiplex PCR; TCRdb stores in-frame clones only, minus some. The sample lists 89,000 or so clones, roughly nine tenths occurring once. Sequenced material: peripheral blood. This receptor was taken from a man aged 50 to 59 with COVID-19, enrolled during active disease.

The chain's CDR3 is CASSGPGWRSTDTQYF. DNA for the CDR3: TGTGCCAGCAGCGGACCAGGGTGGCGTAGCACAGATACGCAGTATTTT. The chain recombines TRBV2 with TRBJ2-3, with D maybe TRBD1 (5 bases). The CDR3 consists of 16 residues. Trimming removed 6 bases at V and 0 bases at J, with 16 bases between. Germline V lookup: CDR1 SNHLY, CDR2 FYNNEI.